A single sample gave rise to the 30 T cell receptor beta chains below, sequenced in a study of shared T cell receptors in the human thymus. The assay was immunoSEQ multiplex PCR, and TCRdb's table has in-frame clones only and misses some. This sample has some 640,000 clones, with about 89% found just once. In addition, the sample was reused for a study of human thymus T cells.

The sequencing sample was made of thymocytes. All receptors come from a boy under three years old with a congenital heart defect.

The chain is built from TRBV5-6 and TRBJ1-1, with a tentative D call TRBD1 (5 bases). V dropped 6 bases and J dropped 4 bases, with 16 bases sitting between them. The germline V gene has CDR1 SGHDT and CDR2 YYEEEE. The CDR3 sequence is 14 residues long. The CDR3 loop is CASINLGVGTEAFF. CDR3 nucleotides: TGTGCCAGCATCAATCTAGGGGTGGGCACTGAAGCTTTCTTT.

This sequence joins TRBV14 and TRBJ1-4, with 8 bases identical to TRBD1. CDR3 size: 14 residues. CDR1 and CDR2 (germline): SGHDN, FVKESK. J lost 8 bases, V lost 6 bases, and 8 bases had no gene match. For the CDR3, the DNA is TGTGCCAGCAGTTCTTCAGGGGGCTACGAAAAACTGTTTTTT. As protein: CASSSSGGYEKLFF.

V usage is TRBV6-5 and J usage is TRBJ2-4, with D uncertain. Per germline, CDR1 MNHEY and CDR2 SVGAGI. The CDR3 runs to 11 residues. V was shortened by 4 bases and J by 10 bases, with 8 bases between the two germline ends. CDR3 loop: CASSFSGIQYF. The CDR3, as DNA: TGTGCCAGCAGTTTCTCCGGGATTCAGTACTTC.

V is TRBV19 and J is TRBJ2-2; D might be TRBD2 (6 bases). Between the trimmed V and J ends, which lost 3 bases and 4 bases, there was a span of 24 bases. The germline CDR1 and CDR2 sequences are LNHDA and SQIVND (reference sequence). The CDR3 runs to 19 residues. CDR3 DNA: TGTGCCAGTAGTATTCGGGGCAAGCAGGGCGGGGCGGGCACCGGGGAGCTGTTTTTT. Translation: CASSIRGKQGGAGTGELFF.

The CDR3 sequence is CASSLDGAEQYF. CDR3 DNA sequence: TGTGCCAGCAGCTTGGATGGGGCGGAGCAGTACTTC. The J gene is TRBJ2-7, the V gene TRBV5-4, with D possibly being TRBD1 (5 bases). The CDR3 runs 12 residues. Trimming cost V 0 bases and J 7 bases, with 8 bases left between them. Germline assignment: CDR1 SGHNT and CDR2 YYREEE (reference sequence).

The chain is built from TRBV5-1 and TRBJ2-7, with 7 positions matching TRBD2. The CDR3 has 16 residues. The V segment lost 2 bases and the J segment 7 bases; nucleotides outside the gene matches: 15. Germline-derived CDR1 and CDR2 are SGHRS and YFSETQ. The CDR3 DNA reads TGCGCCAGCAGCTTCCCCCGAAGCGGGAAGGTAAGGGAGCAGTACTTC. Translation: CASSFPRSGKVREQYF.

V and J are TRBV5-1 and TRBJ2-1; TRBD1 agrees at 9 bases. The germline gives CDR1 SGHRS, CDR2 YFSETQ. The CDR3 has 17 amino acids. After removal of 4 bases from V and 5 bases from J, the junction contained 13 bases not matched to a gene. CDR3 sequence: CASSPRPPGQGDNEQFF. The CDR3 DNA is TGCGCCAGCAGCCCCCGGCCCCCGGGACAGGGTGACAATGAGCAGTTCTTC.

This chain connects TRBV10-2 to TRBJ2-1, with TRBD1 matching over 8 bases. The CDR3 spans 16 residues. Germline CDR1 reads WSHSY; CDR2 reads SAAADI. J was trimmed by 3 bases and V by 7 bases; bases with no gene match: 11. CDR3 sequence (DNA): TGCGCCAGCATGAGTTCCGGACAGGGTTACTACAATGAGCAGTTCTTC. Protein product: CASMSSGQGYYNEQFF.

The chain links TRBV28 to TRBJ2-5; 13 bases fit TRBD2. This CDR3 contains 18 residues. CDR1 and CDR2 (germline): MDHEN, SYDVKM. V dropped 3 bases and J dropped 4; count of bases not matched to a gene: 11. The CDR3 reads CASSFNLGLAGEGETQYF. DNA of the CDR3: TGTGCCAGCAGTTTTAACCTCGGACTAGCGGGAGAGGGAGAGACCCAGTACTTC.

The chain carries TRBV30 and TRBJ2-7, with 11 positions matching TRBD2. V gave up 4 bases and J gave up 0 bases; unmatched junction bases: 14. Germline CDR1 and CDR2: GTSNPN and SVGIG (reference sequence). There are 18 residues in the CDR3. The CDR3 loop is CAWIQTNSGRATSYEQYF. CDR3 bases: TGTGCCTGGATCCAAACTAATAGCGGGAGGGCCACCTCCTACGAGCAGTACTTC.

Concerning this clone: The DNA is left out, because the CDR3 cannot be placed on it with certainty; the CDR3 is given as TCRdb lists it. The rearrangement links TRBV28 to TRBJ1-1. CDR1 MDHEN and CDR2 SYDVKM come from the germline V gene. The CDR3 is made up of 15 amino acids, end residues included. This CDR3 is CASSTSQIPNTEAFF.

V usage is TRBV14 and J usage is TRBJ2-7; D ambiguous. V lost 0 bases and J lost 2, with 8 bases in between. This CDR3 is built from 14 residues. Germline values: CDR1 SGHDN, CDR2 FVKESK. The CDR3: CASSQDVEPYEQYF. In DNA form, the CDR3 reads TGTGCCAGCAGCCAAGACGTCGAGCCCTACGAGCAGTACTTC.

The chain joins TRBV5-1 to TRBJ2-1; 13 bases match TRBD2. Looked up from germline, CDR1 is SGHRS and CDR2 is YFSETQ. This CDR3 has 19 residues. V was clipped by 4 bases and J by 1 base; unmatched bases: 11. The CDR3 bases are TGCGCCAGCAGCGACCCGGGACTAGCGGGAAGGAGGTCCTACAATGAGCAGTTCTTC. Amino acid sequence: CASSDPGLAGRRSYNEQFF.

The chain uses TRBV19 and TRBJ2-1; 7 bases match TRBD1. Germline V CDR1 and CDR2: LNHDA, SQIVND (reference sequence). The junction had 7 bases not matched to a gene; V was cut back by 3 bases and J by 5 bases. This CDR3 is 15 amino acids long. The CDR3 DNA is TGTGCCAGTAGTATTCCCGAGGGGGCGAACAATGAGCAGTTCTTC. This translates into CASSIPEGANNEQFF.

In DNA, the CDR3 is TGTGCCAGCAGTAAGGGAGGGGACCCGTACGAGCAGTACTTC. Translating it yields CASSKGGDPYEQYF. The J gene is TRBJ2-7, the V gene TRBV5-4, with 7 bases lining up with TRBD2. The CDR3 consists of 14 residues. V shed 5 bases, J shed 4 bases, and the junction held 9 bases outside the gene matches. CDR1 is SGHNT, CDR2 YYREEE, per germline (reference sequence).

V usage is TRBV28 and J usage is TRBJ2-7; 7 bases match TRBD1. J gave up 5 bases and V 6 bases, and 16 bases lay outside the gene matches. CDR1 and CDR2 from the germline V gene are MDHEN and SYDVKM. The CDR3 is 16 residues long. The CDR3: CASSLDREGAGNEQYF. For the CDR3, the DNA is TGTGCCAGCAGCCTAGACAGGGAAGGGGCGGGTAACGAGCAGTACTTC.

The chain links TRBV27 to TRBJ1-5, with D possibly TRBD1 on 6 matching bases. The CDR3 sequence is 15 residues long. Germline V CDR1 and CDR2: MNHEY, SMNVEV (reference sequence). V was trimmed by 6 bases and J by 5 bases, leaving 17 bases between them. CDR3 loop: CASSPSGTPYQPQHF. Here the CDR3 DNA reads TGTGCCAGCAGCCCCTCCGGGACACCATATCAGCCCCAGCATTTT.

The V call is TRBV7-2, the J call TRBJ2-2; 8 bases agree with TRBD1. V shed 6 bases and J 5 bases; nucleotides not matched to a gene: 14. Per the germline V gene, CDR1 is SGHTA and CDR2 is FQGNSA. The length of the CDR3 is 17 residues. Here the CDR3 reads CASSLDRARGKTGELFF. In nucleotides, the CDR3 is TGTGCCAGCAGTCTGGACAGGGCGAGAGGGAAGACCGGGGAGCTGTTTTTT. The entire variable domain, with the rest obtained from reference TRBV7-2 and TRBJ2-2, is as follows: GAGVSQSPSNKVTEKGKDVELRCDPISGHTALYWYRQSLGQGLEFLIYFQGNSAPDKSGLPSDRFSAERTGGSVSTLTIQRTQQEDSAVYLCASSLDRARGKTGELFFGEGSRLTVL.

The V gene is TRBV7-9, the J gene TRBJ2-3; 11 bases align to TRBD2. This CDR3 spans 16 amino acids. The V and J ends lost 5 bases and 6 bases, in that order; junction bases with no gene match: 10. Per the germline V gene, CDR1 is SEHNR and CDR2 is FQNEAQ (reference sequence). The DNA for the CDR3 is TGTGCCAGCAGCGGGCGTAGCGGGGGGGCAGGGGATACGCAGTATTTT. Amino acids: CASSGRSGGAGDTQYF.

The DNA of the CDR3 is TGTGCCAGCAGCCTCTTAGGGCCCTTGGGGAGTAAGTTCTTC. Its translation: CASSLLGPLGSKFF. This chain joins TRBV4-2 and TRBJ2-1, with D possibly matching TRBD2 (5 bases). The V gene's germline CDR1 is LGHNA and CDR2 YNFKEQ. The CDR3 has 14 amino acids. The germline V and J ends were trimmed by 4 bases and 14 bases, with 21 bases remaining between them.

This chain joins TRBV7-9 and TRBJ1-4, with TRBD1 matching over 8 bases. V lost 5 bases, J lost 1 base, and 12 bases stayed unmatched. The CDR3 extends over 18 amino acids. Looked up from germline, CDR1 is SEHNR and CDR2 is FQNEAQ (reference sequence). In DNA form, the CDR3 reads TGTGCCAGCAGCCGGACAGGGCGCTACAATGTAACTAATGAAAAACTGTTTTTT. This codes for CASSRTGRYNVTNEKLFF. Variable domain in full (rest from reference TRBV7-9 and TRBJ1-4): DTGVSQNPRHKITKRGQNVTFRCDPISEHNRLYWYRQTLGQGPEFLTYFQNEAQLEKSRLLSDRFSAERPKGSFSTLEIQRTEQGDSAMYLCASSRTGRYNVTNEKLFFGSGTQLSVL.

The rearrangement uses TRBV10-1 and TRBJ2-1; 8 bases map to TRBD1. Germline trimming cut 4 bases from V and 9 bases from J; bases unmatched to any gene: 11. This CDR3 is 15 amino acids long. The germline CDR1 and CDR2 sequences are WNHNN and SYGVQD (reference sequence). CDR3 residues: CASSAGWTGKGEQFF. CDR3 nucleotides: TGCGCCAGCAGTGCCGGATGGACAGGGAAGGGTGAGCAGTTCTTC.

The V gene is TRBV7-9, the J gene TRBJ2-1; a weak D match, TRBD2 (6 bases). Per germline, CDR1 SEHNR and CDR2 FQNEAQ (reference sequence). V shed 5 bases and J shed 8 bases, with 16 bases lying between them. The CDR3 covers 14 residues. CDR3 sequence: CASSLSRLGDEQFF. CDR3 coding DNA: TGTGCCAGCAGCCTGAGCCGACTAGGGGATGAGCAGTTCTTC.

The chain recombines TRBV6-5 with TRBJ2-1, with 7 bases matching TRBD2. From germline, CDR1 is MNHEY and CDR2 SVGAGI. This CDR3 has 14 amino acids. The trim removed 6 bases at V and 5 bases at J, leaving 7 bases unmatched. CDR3 in amino acids: CASRVREGHNEQFF. CDR3 coding DNA: TGTGCCAGCAGGGTCAGGGAGGGGCACAATGAGCAGTTCTTC.

V and J are TRBV4-1 and TRBJ2-7, with 8 bases that match TRBD1. CDR3 length: 16 amino acids. Germline V gene lookup returns CDR1 MGHRA and CDR2 YSYEKL. With V trimmed by 0 bases and J by 3 bases, 7 bases remained unmatched. The CDR3 spells CASSQDPGTGRYEQYF. CDR3 nucleotides: TGCGCCAGCAGCCAAGATCCCGGGACAGGTCGCTACGAGCAGTACTTC.

The genes are TRBV5-1 and TRBJ2-3; TRBD2 aligns across 12 bases. Germline V gives CDR1 SGHRS, CDR2 YFSETQ. The CDR3 is 20 residues long. Trimming cost V 4 bases and J 1 base; bases outside gene matches: 16. The CDR3 is CASSARLAGERTMGTDTQYF. CDR3 coding DNA: TGCGCCAGCAGCGCCCGACTAGCGGGAGAGAGGACAATGGGCACAGATACGCAGTATTTT.

Concerning this clone: Other DNA sequences in this sample translate to the same CDR3. The V call is TRBV20-1, the J call TRBJ2-7, with 8 bases lining up with TRBD1. CDR1 is DFQATT and CDR2 is SNEGSKA in the germline V gene (reference sequence). Trimming removed 6 bases from V and 3 bases from J; junction bases left unmatched: 1. This CDR3 has 11 amino acids. Written as DNA, the CDR3 is TGCAGTGCGACAGGGGACTACGAGCAGTACTTC. It is translated as CSATGDYEQYF.

The CDR3 DNA sequence: TGCGCCAGCATCGGGGACAGAAACTATGGCTACACCTTC. Translating gives CASIGDRNYGYTF. The rearrangement uses TRBV23-1 and TRBJ1-2, with 7 bases matching TRBD1. TRBV23-1 is identified as an open reading frame with a role that is uncertain. After removal of 7 bases from V and 2 bases from J, the junction contained 4 bases not matched to a gene. The CDR3 spans 13 residues.

This chain links TRBV6-5 with TRBJ2-7; TRBD1 aligns across 8 bases. Germline CDR1 reads MNHEY; CDR2 reads SVGAGI. Germline trimming cut 7 bases from V and 2 bases from J; bases unmatched to any gene: 10. CDR3 length: 15 amino acids. The CDR3 coding sequence is TGTGCCAGCACCCTAAAGACAGGGGTAACCTACGAGCAGTACTTC. Translated: CASTLKTGVTYEQYF.

CDR3 DNA sequence: TGTGCCAGCAGCTCCGGGGGGGGGTACGAGCAGTACTTC. Protein product: CASSSGGGYEQYF. The chain recombines TRBV7-2 with TRBJ2-7, with 8 bases fitting TRBD2. Germline assignment: CDR1 SGHTA and CDR2 FQGNSA. CDR3 length: 13 amino acids. The V gene end was trimmed by 4 bases and the J gene end by 4 bases; junction bases not matched to a gene: 3. The full variable domain, rest sourced from reference TRBV7-2 and TRBJ2-7, is GAGVSQSPSNKVTEKGKDVELRCDPISGHTALYWYRQSLGQGLEFLIYFQGNSAPDKSGLPSDRFSAERTGGSVSTLTIQRTQQEDSAVYLCASSSGGGYEQYFGPGTRLTVT.